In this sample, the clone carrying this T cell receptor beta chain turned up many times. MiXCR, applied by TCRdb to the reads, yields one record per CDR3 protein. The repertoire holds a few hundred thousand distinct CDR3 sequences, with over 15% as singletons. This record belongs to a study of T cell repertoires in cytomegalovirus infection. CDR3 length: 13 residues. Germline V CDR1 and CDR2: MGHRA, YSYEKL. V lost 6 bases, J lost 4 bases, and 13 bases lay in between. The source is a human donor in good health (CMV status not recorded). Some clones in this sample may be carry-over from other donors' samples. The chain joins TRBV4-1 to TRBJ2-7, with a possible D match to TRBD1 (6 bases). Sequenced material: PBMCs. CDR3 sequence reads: CASRQTGRYEQYF. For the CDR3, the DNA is TGCGCCAGCAGACAAACAGGGAGATACGAGCAGTACTTC.